This is a list of T cell receptor beta chains from one sample in a study of blood T cell repertoires in COVID-19. Data came from immunoSEQ multiplex PCR; TCRdb stores just in-frame clones and leaves some out. The table shows 150,000 to 200,000 clones, with approximately 81% occurring only once. The sample was peripheral blood. The origin of the receptors is a human donor with acute or convalescent COVID-19. The donor label of this sample is uncertain. The CDR3 runs from the conserved cysteine through the conserved F or W. A D gene is named only where the DNA matches it firmly. Clone size is given for some rows only: seen once, a few or many times, or a class if the clone is expanded.

cdr3_length j_call clone_size v_call d_call cdr3_aa cdr3_nt
13 TRBJ1-2 NA TRBV13 NA CASRPRLSYGYTF TGTGCCAGCAGGCCGAGGCTCTCCTATGGCTACACCTTC
14 TRBJ2-7 NA TRBV6-1 NA CASSEGRKTYEQYF TGTGCCAGCAGTGAGGGCAGGAAGACCTACGAGCAGTACTTC
15 TRBJ2-3 NA TRBV6-5 NA CASSYVLASTDTQYF TGTGCCAGCAGTTACGTCCTAGCCAGCACAGATACGCAGTATTTT
17 TRBJ1-5 NA TRBV12-5 NA CASGFSITEAGNQPQHF TGTGCTAGTGGTTTCTCAATCACCGAGGCTGGAAATCAGCCCCAGCATTTT
12 TRBJ1-1 NA TRBV12-3/TRBV12-4 NA CASSFYQGEAFF TGTGCCAGCAGTTTTTACCAGGGAGAAGCTTTCTTT
14 TRBJ1-4 NA TRBV28 NA CASSHRVRGKKLFF TGTGCCAGCAGCCACAGGGTGCGGGGGAAGAAACTGTTTTTT
17 TRBJ1-3 NA TRBV15 NA CATSRDSRATSGNTIYF TGTGCCACCAGCAGAGATAGTAGAGCTACCTCTGGAAACACCATATATTTT
17 TRBJ1-2 NA TRBV27 TRBD1 CASSLSTGTGADYGYTF TGTGCCAGCAGTTTGTCGACCGGGACAGGGGCGGACTATGGCTACACCTTC
17 TRBJ1-2 NA TRBV7-6 TRBD1 CASSLGAGTGGDYGYTF TGTGCCAGCAGCTTAGGCGCCGGGACAGGGGGTGACTATGGCTACACCTTC
18 TRBJ2-1 once TRBV7-2 TRBD2 CASRGLAGGHPTYNEQFF TGTGCCAGCAGAGGACTAGCGGGGGGCCACCCGACCTACAATGAGCAGTTCTTC
14 TRBJ2-7 NA TRBV25-1 TRBD1 CASSPGTGYDEQYF TGTGCCAGCAGTCCCGGGACAGGGTATGACGAGCAGTACTTC
14 TRBJ2-2 NA TRBV9 NA CASSVQGIIGELFF TGTGCCAGCAGCGTTCAGGGGATTATCGGGGAGCTGTTTTTT
15 TRBJ1-1 NA TRBV4-2 NA CASSQAQGLFTEAFF TGTGCCAGCAGCCAAGCCCAGGGGTTGTTCACTGAAGCTTTCTTT
17 TRBJ1-6 NA TRBV9 TRBD1 CASSARPDRVYNSPLHF TGTGCCAGCAGCGCTCGACCCGACAGGGTCTATAATTCACCCCTCCACTTT
14 TRBJ1-6 NA TRBV7-2 TRBD1 CASSLAGQNSPLHF TGTGCCAGCAGCTTAGCGGGACAGAATTCACCCCTCCACTTT
13 TRBJ1-5 NA TRBV2 NA CASSGEESQPQHF TGTGCCAGCAGTGGAGAAGAGAGTCAGCCCCAGCATTTT
12 TRBJ2-5 NA TRBV6-5 NA CASWGAQETQYF TGTGCCAGTTGGGGAGCCCAAGAGACCCAGTACTTC
16 TRBJ2-7 NA TRBV19 TRBD1 CASSPRRGTGYHEQYF TGTGCCAGTAGTCCCCGAAGGGGGACAGGGTACCACGAGCAGTACTTC
14 TRBJ1-1 NA TRBV28 NA CASSPIAGITEAFF TGTGCCAGCAGTCCAATCGCAGGGATTACTGAAGCTTTCTTT
16 TRBJ2-7 NA TRBV5-1 TRBD1 CASSLAGQGPYYEQYF TGCGCCAGCAGCTTGGCCGGACAGGGGCCGTACTACGAGCAGTACTTC
17 TRBJ2-3 NA TRBV4-1 TRBD2 CASSQTLAGGTADTQYF TGCGCCAGCAGCCAAACCCTAGCGGGGGGGACCGCAGATACGCAGTATTTT
15 TRBJ1-4 NA TRBV6-5 NA CASSPRQATNEKLFF TGTGCCAGCAGTCCCCGACAGGCAACTAATGAAAAACTGTTTTTT
18 TRBJ2-6 NA TRBV13 TRBD1 CASNLRRTGVGGANVLTF TGTGCCAGCAACCTCCGGAGGACAGGGGTAGGAGGGGCCAACGTCCTGACTTTC